This TCR beta chain was sequenced for a study of cytomegalovirus exposure and HLA in healthy donors. V dropped 7 bases and J dropped 5; count of bases not matched to a gene: 10. This CDR3 contains 15 residues. Germline values: CDR1 MNHNS, CDR2 SASEGT. The PCR made use of 60 Vbeta and 13 Jbeta primers. Profiling relied on immunoSEQ multiplex PCR, and the TCRdb table lists in-frame clones only, not all of them. The sample holds under 140,000 clones, approximately 83% seen once. Overall study results and limits: Roughly uniform depth of sequencing across donors was assumed in presence/absence analyses.

With regard to this clone: Its antigen remains unknown.

This clonotype was obtained from a man aged 35 to 55 in good health and CMV-seronegative. Sequences were obtained from PBMCs. This chain uses TRBV6-1 with TRBJ2-5, with 10 nucleotides matching TRBD2. CDR3 amino acids: CASMLAGGFGETQYF. The CDR3 nucleotides are TGTGCCAGCATGTTAGCGGGGGGCTTTGGGGAGACCCAGTACTTC.